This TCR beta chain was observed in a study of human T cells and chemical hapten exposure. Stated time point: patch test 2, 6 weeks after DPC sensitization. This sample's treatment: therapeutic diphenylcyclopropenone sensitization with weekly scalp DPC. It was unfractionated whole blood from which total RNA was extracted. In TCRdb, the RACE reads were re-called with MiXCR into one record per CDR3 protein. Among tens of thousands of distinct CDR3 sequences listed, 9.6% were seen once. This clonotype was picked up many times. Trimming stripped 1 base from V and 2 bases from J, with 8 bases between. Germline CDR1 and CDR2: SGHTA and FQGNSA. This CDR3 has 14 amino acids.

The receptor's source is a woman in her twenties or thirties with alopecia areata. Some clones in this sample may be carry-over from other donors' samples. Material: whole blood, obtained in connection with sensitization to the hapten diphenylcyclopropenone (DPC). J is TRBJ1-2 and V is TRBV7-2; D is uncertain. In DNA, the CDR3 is TGTGCCAGCAGCTTAGTGTCGGACAACTATGGCTACACCTTC. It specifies CASSLVSDNYGYTF.